A single sample is the source of the 2 T cell receptor beta chains below, sequenced in a study of identical twins. TCRdb used MiXCR to reprocess the 5' RACE reads, holding one entry per CDR3 protein. Here the sample spans some 500,000 distinct CDR3 sequences, 14% being singletons. In addition, the sample was reused for a study of yellow fever vaccine responses in identical twins.

Material for sequencing was CD4+ T cells sorted from blood. The origin of the receptors is a woman younger than 35 in good health.

This clonotype was seen more than once but under ten times. The rearrangement joins TRBV6-2 or TRBV6-3 to TRBJ2-7; 9 nucleotides agree with TRBD1. CDR1 is MNHEY and CDR2 is SVGEGT in the germline V gene. The CDR3 is 15 amino acids. After removal of 0 bases from V and 6 bases from J, the junction contained 6 bases not matched to a gene. The CDR3 region has the DNA TGTGCCAGCAGTTACTCCGAGACAGGGGGACGCGAGCAGTACTTC. The encoded protein is CASSYSETGGREQYF.

This clonotype was detected many times. The chain joins TRBV12-3 or TRBV12-4 to TRBJ2-6; D is undetermined. This CDR3 has 15 amino acids. The V end lost 4 bases, the J end lost 0 bases, and 7 bases lay between the germline ends. CDR3 DNA sequence: TGTGCCAGCAGTTCCTCCCTCTCTGGGGCCAACGTCCTGACTTTC. It yields the protein CASSSSLSGANVLTF.